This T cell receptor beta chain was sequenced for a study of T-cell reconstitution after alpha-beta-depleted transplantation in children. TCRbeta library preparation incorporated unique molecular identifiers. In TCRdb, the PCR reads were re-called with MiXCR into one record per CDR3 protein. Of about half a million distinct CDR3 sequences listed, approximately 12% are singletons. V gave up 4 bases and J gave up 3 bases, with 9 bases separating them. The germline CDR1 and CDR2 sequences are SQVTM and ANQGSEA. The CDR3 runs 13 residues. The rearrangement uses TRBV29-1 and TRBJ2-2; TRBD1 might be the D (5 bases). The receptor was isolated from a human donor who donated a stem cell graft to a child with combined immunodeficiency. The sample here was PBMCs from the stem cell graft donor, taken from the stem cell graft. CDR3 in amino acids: CSVGGQHTGELFF. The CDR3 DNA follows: TGCAGCGTTGGAGGACAACACACCGGGGAGCTGTTTTTT.